The clone carrying this T cell receptor (beta chain) was observed many times. Its antigen is unidentified. TCRdb itself ran the RACE reads through MiXCR, one entry per CDR3 protein. The sample records approximately 44,000 distinct CDR3 sequences, approximately 4.8% being singletons. The sample is drawn from a study of human T cells and chemical hapten exposure. General study results and limits: No change in TCRs above 1 in 1000 frequency was produced by DPC sensitization.

CDR3 size: 13 residues. Trimming took 0 bases from V and 4 from J; bases not matched to a gene: 2. Germline assignment: CDR1 DFQATT and CDR2 SNEGSKA (reference sequence). The time point was: healthy volunteer bleed at 2 weeks. The study extracted total RNA from unfractionated whole blood. Sequencing input: whole blood. The rearrangement joins TRBV20-1 to TRBJ2-7, with 8 bases lining up with TRBD2. This receptor was taken from a human donor in good health. Some clones in this sample may be carry-over from other donors' samples. CDR3 in amino acids: CSAREGLEYEQYF. CDR3 nucleotides: TGCAGTGCTAGAGAGGGACTAGAGTACGAGCAGTACTTC.